These T cell receptor beta chains were read from a single sample in a study of PD-L1 blockade in urothelial cancer. Sequenced by immunoSEQ multiplex PCR; TCRdb stores in-frame clones only, minus some. The data contain about 43,000 clones, about 80% of them singletons. The starting material was PBMCs, obtained around atezolizumab (anti-PD-L1) treatment. The origin of the receptors is a man aged 55 to 70 with urothelial cancer. Both conserved end residues are part of each CDR3. The D gene is left open where the match is weak. Clone size is stated in some rows and not others, as once, few, many or a class when expanded.

D,V,J,size,CDR3,DNA
TRBD1,TRBV30,TRBJ2-7,-,CAWRKGTAQAYEQYF,TGTGCCTGGAGAAAAGGGACAGCTCAGGCCTACGAGCAGTACTTC
-,TRBV2,TRBJ2-3,once,CASSRDISTDTQYF,TGTGCCAGCAGTCGTGACATAAGCACAGATACGCAGTATTTT
-,TRBV29-1,TRBJ2-2,-,CSVEKPGVLGGELFF,TGCAGCGTTGAAAAGCCAGGGGTTTTGGGCGGGGAGCTGTTTTTT
TRBD1,TRBV7-9,TRBJ2-3,-,CASSQGQGTVDTQYF,TGTGCCAGCAGCCAGGGACAGGGAACGGTAGATACGCAGTATTTT
-,TRBV10-1,TRBJ2-1,-,CASSDSGVEQFF,TGCGCCAGCAGTGACTCCGGGGTCGAGCAGTTCTTC
-,TRBV6-5,TRBJ2-7,-,CASSYSKWAGEQYF,TGTGCCAGCAGTTACTCGAAATGGGCTGGCGAGCAGTACTTC
TRBD1,TRBV5-4,TRBJ2-1,-,CASSARTGVDEQFF,TGTGCCAGCAGCGCCCGGACAGGGGTTGATGAGCAGTTCTTC
TRBD1,TRBV5-8,TRBJ2-2,-,CASSIPGQGITGELFF,TGTGCCAGCAGCATACCGGGACAGGGGATAACCGGGGAGCTGTTTTTT
-,TRBV5-1,TRBJ2-2,-,CASSSGTHDTGELFF,TGCGCCAGCAGCTCCGGGACTCATGACACCGGGGAGCTGTTTTTT
-,TRBV7-9,TRBJ1-1,-,CASSPFSGNTEAFF,TGTGCCAGCAGCCCTTTCAGTGGGAACACTGAAGCTTTCTTT
-,TRBV6-1,TRBJ2-7,-,CASSENRGGAYEQYF,TGTGCCAGCAGCGAGAACAGGGGAGGAGCCTACGAGCAGTACTTC
-,TRBV25-1,TRBJ2-3,-,CASSDFRGTDTQYF,TGTGCCAGCAGTGACTTCAGGGGCACAGATACGCAGTATTTT
TRBD2,TRBV6-4,TRBJ2-5,-,CASSDSWLAEETQYF,TGTGCCAGCAGTGACTCATGGCTAGCGGAAGAGACCCAGTACTTC
TRBD1,TRBV28,TRBJ1-6,-,CASSLWGQDESSPLHF,TGTGCCAGCAGTTTATGGGGACAGGATGAGAGTTCACCCCTCCACTTT
TRBD2,TRBV5-4,TRBJ2-3,-,CASSLGSGGRTDTQYF,TGTGCCAGCAGCCTTGGTAGCGGGGGCCGGACAGATACGCAGTATTTT
-,TRBV7-9,TRBJ1-1,-,CASAKGIILNTEAFF,TGTGCCAGTGCAAAGGGGATAATTTTGAACACTGAAGCTTTCTTT
-,TRBV4-1,TRBJ1-2,once,CASSQESRQKATNYGYTF,TGCGCCAGCAGCCAAGAATCAAGACAGAAGGCTACTAACTATGGCTACACCTTC